This TCR beta chain derives from a study of T-cell reconstitution after alpha-beta-depleted transplantation in children. For TCRbeta, the library was prepared with unique molecular identifiers. TCRdb re-analysed the PCR reads in MiXCR, keeping a single row per CDR3 protein. Among around 800,000 distinct CDR3 sequences, approximately 15% were seen once, and the ten largest hold around 4.5%. CDR1 and CDR2 (germline): MNHEY, SMNVEV (reference sequence). The CDR3 consists of 17 residues. V lost 2 bases, J lost 1 base, and 17 bases lay in between. This clonotype has just a few counts. V is TRBV27 and J is TRBJ2-5, with D perhaps TRBD2 (6 bases). This sample comprised PBMCs, mostly from graft donor cells, obtained 360 days after TCRalphabeta/CD19-depleted stem cell transplant. The clonotype comes from a male patient younger than 18 who had a stem cell transplant for acute lymphoblastic leukemia, so the T cells may come from the graft donor. The CDR3 sequence is CASSLGTERAPQETQYF. The CDR3, as DNA: TGTGCCAGCAGTTTAGGGACGGAGCGGGCCCCCCAAGAGACCCAGTACTTC.